This T cell receptor (beta chain) was retrieved from a study of shared clonotypes between healthy human individuals. Broader study findings: Memory subsets generally showed lower estimated richness than naive subsets. The four-donor shared clonotypes exceeded non-shared clonotypes in generation probability, with non-shared ones scoring lower.

TCRdb keeps only in-frame clones here, not all; method: immunoSEQ multiplex PCR. The repertoire holds around 1.9 million clones, with around 93% as singletons. This CDR3 contains 14 residues. V shed 7 bases and J shed 1 base, with 11 bases lying between them. Germline CDR1 MNHEY, CDR2 SMNVEV (reference sequence). CD45RO negativity and positive selection for CCR7 defined naive CD8 cells, a population that excluded terminally differentiated effector memory CD45RA+ cells. In regard to this clone: Its antigen is as yet unknown.

The rearrangement joins TRBV27 to TRBJ1-5; no clear D. This TCR came from a man aged 18 to 29 in good health. Some clones in this sample may be carry-over from other donors' samples. The sequencing input was naive CD8+ T cells from PBMCs. The CDR3 is CASKVGGSNQPQHF. The CDR3 bases are TGTGCCAGCAAGGTAGGAGGGAGCAATCAGCCCCAGCATTTT.